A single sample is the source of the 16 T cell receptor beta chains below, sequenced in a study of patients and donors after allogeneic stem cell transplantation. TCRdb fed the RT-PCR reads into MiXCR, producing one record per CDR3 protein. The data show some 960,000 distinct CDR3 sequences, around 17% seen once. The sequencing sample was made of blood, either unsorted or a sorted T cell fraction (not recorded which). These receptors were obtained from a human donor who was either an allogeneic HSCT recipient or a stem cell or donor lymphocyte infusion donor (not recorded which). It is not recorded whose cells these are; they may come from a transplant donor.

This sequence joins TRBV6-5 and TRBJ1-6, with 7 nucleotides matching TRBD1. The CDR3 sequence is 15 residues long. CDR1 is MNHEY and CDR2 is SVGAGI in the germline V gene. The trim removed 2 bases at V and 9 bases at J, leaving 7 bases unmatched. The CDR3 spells CASSYRGGQPSPLHF. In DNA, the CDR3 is TGTGCCAGCAGTTACAGGGGGGGACAGCCTTCACCCCTCCACTTT.

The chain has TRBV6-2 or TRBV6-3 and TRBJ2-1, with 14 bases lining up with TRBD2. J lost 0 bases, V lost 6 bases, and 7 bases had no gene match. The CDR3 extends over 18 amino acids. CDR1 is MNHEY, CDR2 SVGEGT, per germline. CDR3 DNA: TGTGCCAGCAGAAAGGGACTAGCGGGGGATGCCTCCTACAATGAGCAGTTCTTC. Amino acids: CASRKGLAGDASYNEQFF.

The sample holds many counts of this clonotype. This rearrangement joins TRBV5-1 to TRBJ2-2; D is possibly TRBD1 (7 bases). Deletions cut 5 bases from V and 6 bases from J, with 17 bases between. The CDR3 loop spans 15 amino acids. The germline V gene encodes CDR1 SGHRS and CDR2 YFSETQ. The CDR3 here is CASSSMEGASGELFF. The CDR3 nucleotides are TGCGCCAGCAGTAGCATGGAGGGGGCATCCGGGGAGCTGTTTTTT.

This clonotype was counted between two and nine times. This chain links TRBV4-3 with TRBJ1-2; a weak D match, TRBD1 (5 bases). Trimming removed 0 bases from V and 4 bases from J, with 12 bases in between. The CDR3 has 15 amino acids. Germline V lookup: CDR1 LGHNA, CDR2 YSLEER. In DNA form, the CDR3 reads TGCGCCAGCAGCCAAGATCTTCTGGGGGGCTATGGCTACACCTTC. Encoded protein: CASSQDLLGGYGYTF.

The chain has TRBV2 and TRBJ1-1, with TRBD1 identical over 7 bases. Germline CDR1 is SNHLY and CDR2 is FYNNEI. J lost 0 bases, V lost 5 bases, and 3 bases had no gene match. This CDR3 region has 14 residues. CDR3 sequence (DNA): TGTGCCAGCAGTAAACAGGGGATGAACACTGAAGCTTTCTTT. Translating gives CASSKQGMNTEAFF.

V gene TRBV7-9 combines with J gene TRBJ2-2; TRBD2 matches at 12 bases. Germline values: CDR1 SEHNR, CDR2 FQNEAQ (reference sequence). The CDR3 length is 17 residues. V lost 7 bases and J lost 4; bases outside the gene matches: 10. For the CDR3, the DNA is TGTGCCAGCACCCAACCCGCTAGCGGGAGGGGCACCGGGGAGCTGTTTTTT. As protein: CASTQPASGRGTGELFF.

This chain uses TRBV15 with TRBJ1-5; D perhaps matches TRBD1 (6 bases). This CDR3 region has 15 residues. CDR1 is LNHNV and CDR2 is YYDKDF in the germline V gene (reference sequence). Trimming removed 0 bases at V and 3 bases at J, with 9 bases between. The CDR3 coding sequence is TGTGCCACCAGCAGAGAGGGGGCAGTCAATCAGCCCCAGCATTTT. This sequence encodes CATSREGAVNQPQHF.

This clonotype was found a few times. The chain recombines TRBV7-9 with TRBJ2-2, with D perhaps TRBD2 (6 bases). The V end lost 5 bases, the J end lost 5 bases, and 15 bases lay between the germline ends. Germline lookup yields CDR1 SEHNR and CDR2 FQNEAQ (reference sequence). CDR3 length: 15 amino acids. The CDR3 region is CASSPIGTFTGELFF. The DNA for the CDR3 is TGTGCCAGCAGCCCTATCGGGACTTTTACCGGGGAGCTGTTTTTT. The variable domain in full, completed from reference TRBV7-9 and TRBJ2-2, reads DTGVSQNPRHKITKRGQNVTFRCDPISEHNRLYWYRQTLGQGPEFLTYFQNEAQLEKSRLLSDRFSAERPKGSFSTLEIQRTEQGDSAMYLCASSPIGTFTGELFFGEGSRLTVL.

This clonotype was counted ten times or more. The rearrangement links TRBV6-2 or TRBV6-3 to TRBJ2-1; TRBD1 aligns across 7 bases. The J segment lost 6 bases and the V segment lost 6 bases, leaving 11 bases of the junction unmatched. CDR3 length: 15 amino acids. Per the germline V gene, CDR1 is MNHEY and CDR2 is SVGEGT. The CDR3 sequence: CASSPDRVGGNEQFF. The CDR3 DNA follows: TGTGCCAGCAGCCCCGACAGGGTAGGTGGCAATGAGCAGTTCTTC.

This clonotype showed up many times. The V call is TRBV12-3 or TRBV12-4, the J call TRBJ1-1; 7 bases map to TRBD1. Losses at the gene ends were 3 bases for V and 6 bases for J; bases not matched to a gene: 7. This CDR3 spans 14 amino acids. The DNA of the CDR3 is TGTGCCAGCAGTTTGGTTGCAGGGGGGCCTGAAGCTTTCTTT. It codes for CASSLVAGGPEAFF.

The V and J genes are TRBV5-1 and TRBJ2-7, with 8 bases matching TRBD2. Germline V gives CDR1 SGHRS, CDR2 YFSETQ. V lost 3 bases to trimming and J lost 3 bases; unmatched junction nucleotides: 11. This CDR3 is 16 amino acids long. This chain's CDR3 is CASSSLLAVGYYEQYF. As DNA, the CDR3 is TGCGCCAGCAGCTCCTTACTAGCGGTCGGCTACTACGAGCAGTACTTC. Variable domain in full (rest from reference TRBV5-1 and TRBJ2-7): KAGVTQTPRYLIKTRGQQVTLSCSPISGHRSVSWYQQTPGQGLQFLFEYFSETQRNKGNFPGRFSGRQFSNSRSEMNVSTLELGDSALYLCASSSLLAVGYYEQYFGPGTRLTVT.

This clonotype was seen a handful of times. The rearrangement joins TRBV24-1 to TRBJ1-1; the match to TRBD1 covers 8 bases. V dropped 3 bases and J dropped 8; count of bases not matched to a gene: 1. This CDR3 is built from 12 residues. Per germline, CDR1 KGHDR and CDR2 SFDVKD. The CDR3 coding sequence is TGTGCCACCAGTGATGACAGGGGCGAAGCTTTCTTT. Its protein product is CATSDDRGEAFF.

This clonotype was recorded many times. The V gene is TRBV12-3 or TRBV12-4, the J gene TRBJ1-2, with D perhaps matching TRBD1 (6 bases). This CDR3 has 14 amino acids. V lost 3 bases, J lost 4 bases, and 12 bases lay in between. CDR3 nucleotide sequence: TGTGCCAGCAGTTTTAGACAGGATTTCTATGGCTACACCTTC. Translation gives CASSFRQDFYGYTF.

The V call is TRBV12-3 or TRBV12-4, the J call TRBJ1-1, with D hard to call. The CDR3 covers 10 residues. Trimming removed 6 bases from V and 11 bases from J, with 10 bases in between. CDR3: CASSPFDAFF. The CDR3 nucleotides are TGTGCCAGCAGCCCCTTCGATGCTTTCTTT.

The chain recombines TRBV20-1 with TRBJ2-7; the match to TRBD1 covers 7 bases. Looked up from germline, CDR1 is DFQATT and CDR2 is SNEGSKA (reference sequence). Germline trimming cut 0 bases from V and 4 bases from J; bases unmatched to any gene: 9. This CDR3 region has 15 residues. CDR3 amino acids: CSAREAGTVKYEQYF. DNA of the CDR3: TGCAGTGCTAGAGAGGCCGGGACAGTGAAATACGAGCAGTACTTC.

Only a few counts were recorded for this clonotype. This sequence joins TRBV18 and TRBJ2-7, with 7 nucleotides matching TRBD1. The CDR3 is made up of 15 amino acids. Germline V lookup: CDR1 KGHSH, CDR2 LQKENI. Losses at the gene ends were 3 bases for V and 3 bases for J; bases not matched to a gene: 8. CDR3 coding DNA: TGTGCCAGCTCACCGCTGGACAGGCCCGACTACGAGCAGTACTTC. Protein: CASSPLDRPDYEQYF.